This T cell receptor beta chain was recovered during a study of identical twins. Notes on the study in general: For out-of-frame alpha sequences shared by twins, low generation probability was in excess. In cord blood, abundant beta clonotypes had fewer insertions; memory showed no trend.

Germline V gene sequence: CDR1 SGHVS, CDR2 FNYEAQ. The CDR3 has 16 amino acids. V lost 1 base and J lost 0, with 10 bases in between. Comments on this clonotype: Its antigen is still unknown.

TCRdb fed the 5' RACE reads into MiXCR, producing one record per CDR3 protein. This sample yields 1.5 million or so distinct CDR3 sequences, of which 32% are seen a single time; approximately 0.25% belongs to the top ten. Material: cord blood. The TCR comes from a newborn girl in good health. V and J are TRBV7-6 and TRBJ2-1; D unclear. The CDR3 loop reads CASSLGPESSYNEQFF. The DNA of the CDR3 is TGTGCCAGCAGCTTAGGCCCTGAGAGCTCCTACAATGAGCAGTTCTTC.